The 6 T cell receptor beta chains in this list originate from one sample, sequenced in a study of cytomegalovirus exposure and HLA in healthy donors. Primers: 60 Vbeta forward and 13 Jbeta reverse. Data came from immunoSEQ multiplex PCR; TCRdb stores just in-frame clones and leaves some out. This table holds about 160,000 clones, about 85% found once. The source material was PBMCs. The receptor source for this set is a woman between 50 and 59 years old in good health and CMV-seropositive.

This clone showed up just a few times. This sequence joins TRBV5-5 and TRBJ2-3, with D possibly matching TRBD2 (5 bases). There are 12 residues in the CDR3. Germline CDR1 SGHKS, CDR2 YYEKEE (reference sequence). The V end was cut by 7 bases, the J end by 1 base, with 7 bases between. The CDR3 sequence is CASGSGTDTQYF. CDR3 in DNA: TGTGCCAGCGGGAGTGGCACAGATACGCAGTATTTT.

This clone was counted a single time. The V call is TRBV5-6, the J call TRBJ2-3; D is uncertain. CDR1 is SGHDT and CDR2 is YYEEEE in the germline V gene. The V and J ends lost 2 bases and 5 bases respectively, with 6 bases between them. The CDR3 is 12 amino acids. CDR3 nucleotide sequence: TGTGCCAGCAGCTTAATCATAGATACGCAGTATTTT. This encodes CASSLIIDTQYF.

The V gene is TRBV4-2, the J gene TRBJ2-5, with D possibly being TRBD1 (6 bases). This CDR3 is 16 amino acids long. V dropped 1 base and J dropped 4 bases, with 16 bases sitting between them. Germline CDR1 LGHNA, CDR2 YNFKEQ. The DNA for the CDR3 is TGTGCCAGCAGCCAAGGGCAAGCAGGGGACGGAGAGACCCAGTACTTC. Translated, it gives CASSQGQAGDGETQYF.

The CDR3 nucleotides read TGCGCCAGCAGCTTGATGAGGGCGGGGGCAAACACTGAAGCTTTCTTT. This sequence encodes CASSLMRAGANTEAFF. The chain is built from TRBV5-1 and TRBJ1-1, with a weak D call TRBD1 (6 bases). The CDR3 runs to 16 residues. Germline CDR1 is SGHRS and CDR2 is YFSETQ. V was pared by 1 base and J by 2 bases, with 15 bases between. The full variable domain, in which reference TRBV5-1 and TRBJ1-1 provide the parts outside the CDR3, is KAGVTQTPRYLIKTRGQQVTLSCSPISGHRSVSWYQQTPGQGLQFLFEYFSETQRNKGNFPGRFSGRQFSNSRSEMNVSTLELGDSALYLCASSLMRAGANTEAFFGQGTRLTVV.

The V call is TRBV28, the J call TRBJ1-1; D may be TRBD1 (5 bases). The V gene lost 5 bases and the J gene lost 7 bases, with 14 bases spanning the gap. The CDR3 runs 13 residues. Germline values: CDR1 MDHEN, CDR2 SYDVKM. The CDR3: CASSPPRQGEAFF. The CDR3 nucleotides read TGTGCCAGCAGTCCCCCGCGGCAGGGTGAAGCTTTCTTT.

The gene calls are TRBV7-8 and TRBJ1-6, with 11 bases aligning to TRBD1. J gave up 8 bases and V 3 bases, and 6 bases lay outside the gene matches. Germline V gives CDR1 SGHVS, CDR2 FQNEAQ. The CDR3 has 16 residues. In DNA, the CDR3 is TGTGCCAGCAGCTTGGACAGGGGGCTAAACTATTCACCCCTCCACTTT. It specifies CASSLDRGLNYSPLHF.